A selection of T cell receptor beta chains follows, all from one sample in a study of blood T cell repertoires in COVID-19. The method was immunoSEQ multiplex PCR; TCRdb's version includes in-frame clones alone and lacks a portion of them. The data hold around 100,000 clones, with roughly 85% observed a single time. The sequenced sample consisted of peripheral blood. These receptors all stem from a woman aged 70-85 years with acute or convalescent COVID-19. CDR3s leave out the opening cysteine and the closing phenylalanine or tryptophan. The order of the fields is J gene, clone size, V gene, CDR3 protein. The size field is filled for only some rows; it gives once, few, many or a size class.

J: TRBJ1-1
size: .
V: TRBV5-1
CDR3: ASSLDRGMNTEAF

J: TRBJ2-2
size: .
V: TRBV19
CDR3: ASSFSSGTNTGELF

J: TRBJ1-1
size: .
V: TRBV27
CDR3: ASSLGTPGTVNTEAF

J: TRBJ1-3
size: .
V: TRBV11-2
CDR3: ASSLSGSGNTIY

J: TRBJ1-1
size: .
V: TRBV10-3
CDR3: AITRDRGRDTEAF

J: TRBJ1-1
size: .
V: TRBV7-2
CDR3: ASSLGRESEAF

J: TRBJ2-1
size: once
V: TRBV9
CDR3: ASSIRDRENAF

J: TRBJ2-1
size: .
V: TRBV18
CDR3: ASSPIRISNEQF

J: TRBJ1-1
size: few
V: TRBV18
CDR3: ASSLFTANTEAF

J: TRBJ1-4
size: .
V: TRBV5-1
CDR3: ASSLSTGGAAEKLF

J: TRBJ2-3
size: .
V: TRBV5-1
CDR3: ASSESLTSTDTQY

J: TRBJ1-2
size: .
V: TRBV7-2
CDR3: ASSGLRAGNGYT

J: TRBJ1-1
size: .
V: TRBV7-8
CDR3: ASSLGHMNTEAF

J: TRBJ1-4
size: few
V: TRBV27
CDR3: ASSSYSNEKLF

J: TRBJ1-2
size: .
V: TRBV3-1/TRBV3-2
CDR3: ASSQDSGQGGVGYT

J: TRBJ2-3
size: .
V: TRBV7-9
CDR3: ASSFPGQSTDTQY

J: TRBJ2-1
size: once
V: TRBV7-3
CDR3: ASSVAGADEQF

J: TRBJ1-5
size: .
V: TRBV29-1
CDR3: SVKTGTNQPQH

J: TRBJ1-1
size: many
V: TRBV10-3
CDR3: AINARVDGTEAF

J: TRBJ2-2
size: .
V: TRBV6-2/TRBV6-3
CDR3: ASSAPGQGVTGELF

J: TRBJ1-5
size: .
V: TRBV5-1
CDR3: ASSLLGVGGQPQH

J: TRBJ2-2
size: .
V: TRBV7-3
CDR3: ASSSDPRGEGTGELF

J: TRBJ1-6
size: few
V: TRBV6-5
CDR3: ASSSQGSDNSPLH

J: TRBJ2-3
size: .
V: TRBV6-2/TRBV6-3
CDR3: ASSRGTSGASTDTQY

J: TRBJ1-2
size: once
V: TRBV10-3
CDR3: AISESGRGREGYT

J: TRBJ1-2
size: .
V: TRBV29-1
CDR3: SVSLDSYGYT

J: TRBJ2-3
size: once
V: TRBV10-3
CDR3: AAQGHSTDTQY

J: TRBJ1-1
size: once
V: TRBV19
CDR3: ASRLLTGNTEAF

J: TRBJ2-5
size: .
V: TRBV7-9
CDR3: ASSQLQGLTQETQY

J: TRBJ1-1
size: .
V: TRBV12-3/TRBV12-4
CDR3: ASRRQGRTEAF

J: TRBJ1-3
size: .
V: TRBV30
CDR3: AWRDPTGAGNTIY

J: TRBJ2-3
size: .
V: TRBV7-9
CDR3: ASSSRLAGHDTQY

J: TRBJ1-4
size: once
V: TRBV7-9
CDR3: ASSLGTANEKLF

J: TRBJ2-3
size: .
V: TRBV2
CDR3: ASSVRTSGGTDTQY

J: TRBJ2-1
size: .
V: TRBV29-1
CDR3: SSQGGNEQF

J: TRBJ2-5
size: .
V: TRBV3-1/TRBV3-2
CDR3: ASSQDVAGGRETQY

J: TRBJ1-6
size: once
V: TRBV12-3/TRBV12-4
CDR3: ASSPEGSPLH

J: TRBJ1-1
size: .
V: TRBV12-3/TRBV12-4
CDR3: AVLAGPGTEAF

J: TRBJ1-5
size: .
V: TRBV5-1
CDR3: ASSLSGQGNQPQH

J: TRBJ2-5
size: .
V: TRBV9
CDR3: ASSATSGQETQY

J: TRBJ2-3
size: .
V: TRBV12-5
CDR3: ASGPGTSSTDTQY

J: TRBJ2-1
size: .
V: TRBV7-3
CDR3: ASGLAGGYNEQF

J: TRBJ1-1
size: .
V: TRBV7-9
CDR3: ASSLNSQSEAF

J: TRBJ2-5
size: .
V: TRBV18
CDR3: ASSPDSETQY